The clone carrying this T cell receptor beta chain was counted many times. The data were obtained in a study of T cells in Graves' hyperthyroidism and ophthalmopathy. TCR beta CDR3 regions were amplified from RNA transcripts. Carried out on the TCR CDR3, a first-round RT-PCR used the HTBI primer set. TCRdb used MiXCR to reprocess the multiplex PCR reads, holding one entry per CDR3 protein. This table has about 380,000 distinct CDR3 sequences, around an eighth appearing once. The germline CDR1 and CDR2 sequences are WNHNN and SYGVQD (reference sequence). The length of the CDR3 is 13 residues. J lost 6 bases, V lost 4 bases, and 3 bases had no gene match. Newly diagnosed hyperthyroidism patients aged 18 to 65 years had disease lasting under 2 months. PBMCs stemmed from about 9.5 ml fresh peripheral blood.

The sequence was obtained from a man younger than 45 with Graves' hyperthyroidism that later progressed to Graves' ophthalmopathy. This sequence joins TRBV10-1 and TRBJ2-1; 7 positions match TRBD2. Input material: blood. CDR3: CASSGSGTNEQFF. The DNA of the CDR3 is TGCGCCAGCAGTGGGAGCGGGACCAATGAGCAGTTCTTC.